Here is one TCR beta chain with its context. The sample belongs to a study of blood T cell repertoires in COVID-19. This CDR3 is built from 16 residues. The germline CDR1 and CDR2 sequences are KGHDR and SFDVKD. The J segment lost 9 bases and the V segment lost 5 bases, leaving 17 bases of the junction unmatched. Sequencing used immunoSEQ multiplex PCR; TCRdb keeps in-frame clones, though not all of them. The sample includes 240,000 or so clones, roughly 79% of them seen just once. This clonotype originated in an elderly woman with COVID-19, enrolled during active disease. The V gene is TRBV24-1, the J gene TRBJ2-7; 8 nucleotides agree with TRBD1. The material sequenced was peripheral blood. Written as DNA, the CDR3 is TGTGCCACCAGTGCCTCCGGGACAGGCGCGGTAAAGGGGCAGTACTTC. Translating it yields CATSASGTGAVKGQYF.